This TCR beta chain was identified in a study of blood T cells in healthy people across ages (dated by TCRdb to between 2014 and 2017). Looking at the study overall: In model experiments, roughly one uniquely barcoded TCR beta cDNA molecule per two T cells was captured by template switching. Donors of different ages were randomly distributed across sequencing lanes to avoid experimental bias. Using deep sequencing normalized with unique cDNA molecular identifiers, the study measured how TCR beta repertoire diversity changes with age. For two donors (one aged 18 to 30 and one aged 80 or older), the study analyzed two additional independent replicas of 1 million unique cDNA reads from the same blood draw. The donors were divided into four age groups: young (average 16 years), middle-aged (roughly 40), aged (around 59) and long-lived (82).

Points on this clonotype: Its antigen is not yet known. Germline is not matched at one junction end, which may reflect a read error.

The approximately 39 donors, aged about 6 to 90 years, were systemically healthy Caucasian individuals from Russia. Each donor gave about 9.8 milliliters of peripheral blood, drawn into EDTA-treated Vacutainer tubes. Ficoll-Paque density-gradient centrifugation was used to isolate PBMCs, with at least 6 million per sample. Total RNA was extracted from PBMCs with Trizol reagent, with at least 5.5 micrograms obtained per sample. The percentages of naive CD45RAhigh/CD27high T cells were determined by flow cytometry on a PBMC aliquot from every donor. Library generation was performed with 5' RACE. This sample was sequenced with an Illumina HiSeq 2500. A second about 6 to 11 cycle PCR used a sample-barcoded 5' primer and a J-beta primer mix. Each TCR beta cDNA molecule received a unique molecular identifier from a template-switch 5' adaptor carrying 12 random nucleotides. At least 3 million CDR3-containing paired-end reads were obtained from each sample. All of the RNA was converted into first-strand cDNA using the Mint cDNA synthesis kit, with a TRBC-specific oligonucleotide serving as the primer. Following uracil-DNA glycosylase treatment, a first 18-cycle PCR with universal primers M1SS and BC2_uni_R was performed on all cDNA. In the paper's pipeline: For normalization, 1 million high-quality reads, each with a distinct molecular identifier, were randomly selected from each sample. Reads sharing molecular identifiers were discarded rather than binned into consensus sequences. MiTCR, with a Q25 quality threshold and the strictest error-elimination algorithm, was used for CDR3 identification, clonotype clustering and error correction. A nonparametric unseen species model with Euler transformation was used to estimate a lower bound on total TCR beta diversity. TCRdb reworked the public reads: Q25 trimming with fastp, MiXCR clone assembly, productive beta chains retained. Records with the same CDR3 protein are collapsed into one entry carrying the most frequent genes and DNA. The V and J calls shown here were made by TCRdb, not taken from the authors' results. This sample comprises fewer than 800,000 distinct CDR3 sequences, 20% to 25% of them detected only once. In total, the top ten clones hold roughly 3.6% of the sample.

Paper-wide results and their limitations: Since profiling was done on bulk unsorted PBMCs, naive and antigen-experienced compartments could not be conclusively compared. A strong correlation was found between observed TCR beta diversity and the percentage of naive T cells measured by flow cytometry. Donor CMV infection status was unknown, potentially confounding age-related changes in expanded clonotypes. The long-lived group showed more naive CD4+ T cells, fewer expanded clones and increased TCR diversity than the aged group, suggesting age selection. Total diversity estimates from one million sequenced T cells were considered lower bounds and underestimates. As age increased, observed TCR beta diversity per million T cells dropped in a roughly linear way, and a significant reduction was already evident by age about 40.

Including the terminal cysteine and phenylalanine, the CDR3 comprises 13 residues. The DNA shown is the 39-base CDR3, in frame from base 1. The germline V gene provides CDR1 SNHLY and CDR2 FYNNEI. The rearranged chain carries TRBV2 and TRBJ2-5; the D gene assignment is perhaps TRBD1 or TRBD2, with each matching 7 bases. Sequenced input: blood. The sequence came from an older man in good health. The sequenced DNA is TGTGCCAGCAGTGAAGCCCAGGGGGGGATGCGGTTCTTC. The resulting protein is CASSEAQGGMRFF.